The entry that follows covers one TCR beta chain sequence. This clone occurred once. Its recognized antigen is unknown. No quality values exist for individual bases; no much larger clone is one base distant. The protocol used for the library was the immunoSEQ multiplex PCR assay. A mixture of 60 forward primers for TCR Vbeta segments and 13 reverse primers for TCR Jbeta segments was used in the multiplex PCR. The CDR3 region of rearranged TCR beta genes was amplified from genomic DNA by a multiplex PCR assay. Amplified TCR beta libraries were sequenced as 87-base-pair reads on the Illumina HiSeq System. The authors' analysis ran thus. Across the 700 or so repertoires, a later analysis counted 80 million or so unique TCR beta chains, approximately 10 million of which were shared by at least two donors. To remove PCR and sequencing errors, raw reads were error-corrected and collapsed into unique sequences using a nearest-neighbor algorithm that merged closely related sequences. CDR3 sequences were aligned to IMGT reference sequences to assign V, D and J gene segments. For a sequence to be retained, a match of at least six nucleotides to both a V gene segment and a J gene segment was required. Rearrangements were classified as productive when the CDR3 lacked stop codons and remained in frame with V and J, and all other rearrangements were classified as non-productive. Following IMGT convention, CDR3 was defined as the stretch from the second conserved V-encoded cysteine to the conserved J-encoded phenylalanine. In an earlier analysis of around 540 of the donors, sequences lacking an unambiguous match to a single V gene segment were excluded. In an earlier analysis of more than 500 of the donors, a V segment was called functional when productive rearrangements were above 56.7%, and segregating when the standard deviation between donors exceeded 5%. A statistical classification framework was built for diagnosing cytomegalovirus status from the catalog of TCR beta chain sequences. In a later analysis, TCR nucleotide sequences were compared against IMGT/GENE-DB human TR gene sequences so that V and J genes could be assigned. Using the TCRdist pipeline, a later analysis assigned CDR3 sequences along with most-parsimonious VDJ recombination scenarios. In a later analysis, each TCR beta chain was defined by its CDR3 amino acid sequence together with its V-gene family, and reads lacking a unique V-gene family were excluded. A later analysis removed 550 to 650 highly shared, low-generation-probability nucleotide sequences to deal with suspected cross-contamination and a sequencing artifact. For each public chain, a later analysis derived a clonal expansion index from normalized ranks of inferred template counts within each repertoire. A later analysis computed generation probabilities with a VDJ recombination model fitted to out-of-frame rearrangements, and checked the results against IGoR. In a later analysis, TCR-TCR, TCR-HLA and TCR-CMV co-occurrence was scored with hypergeometric tests, and a repertoire-size bias correction was applied to TCR pairs. False discovery rates were estimated in a later analysis by permuting HLA or CMV assignments 20 times. In a later analysis, co-occurring TCRs were grouped using DBSCAN, with TCRdist sequence similarity added in when clustering inside HLA-allele-positive subsets. For co-occurrence clustering, repertoires with fewer than 30,000 or more than 120,000 public chains were excluded, along with four or five repertoires with anomalous nucleotide sharing. TCRdb mirrors the immuneACCESS table, restricted to in-frame sequences. Some clones are absent from its copies; in checked studies, under half trace to an unresolved V gene, and the reason for the others is unknown. Clonal size and the V and J genes are those of that table, whereas D and trimming came from the DNA. This sample comprises 130,000 to 150,000 clones, about three quarters of them detected only once. The biggest ten clones account for over 1% of the sample.

In total, 666 healthy bone marrow donors made up the cohort. Cohort members were all nominally healthy when sampled, although unrecorded immune exposures were likely present. The donor tested CMV seronegative, placing the donor among the approximately 400 seronegative members of the cohort. Each donor provided a peripheral blood sample, and peripheral blood mononuclear cells were used for TCR beta sequencing. The Qiagen DNeasy Blood Extraction Kit was used to extract genomic DNA from the blood cell samples. The data originate from a study of cytomegalovirus exposure and HLA in healthy donors (dated by TCRdb to about 2017). About the full investigation: In an earlier analysis of roughly 590 of the donors, less than 350 Gb of sequence data and some 100 million unique TCR beta sequences from about 190 million T cells were reported. Approximately 310 gigabases of sequencing data and tens of millions of unique TCR sequences were included in an early release covering several hundred HLA-typed donors. The genetic ancestry cluster associated with self-reported Caucasian donors included about 81% of the roughly 400 genotyped donors. The aim of the study was to test whether cataloging public T cell receptors could identify signatures of past pathogen exposure. Using immunosequencing, the study profiled T cell repertoires from about 620 subjects and related those repertoires to cytomegalovirus serostatus. In addition to the first cohort of 666 subjects, a separate validation cohort of approximately 130 different subjects was used. High-throughput TCR immunosequencing, statistical association of individual TCRs with disease status, and machine learning were combined to predict cytomegalovirus infection status. In a later analysis, previously published TCR beta repertoires from about 670 donors were re-analyzed and high-resolution HLA genotyping was added so that TCR occurrence patterns could be studied. The later analysis used no new phenotypic data to find candidate immune exposures, relying instead on TCR beta sequences and their occurrence across donors. An earlier analysis of approximately 630 of the donors applied high-throughput TCR beta sequencing to assess whether each TCR beta V gene segment acted as functional or pseudogenic. Donor age, sex, ethnicity and CMV serostatus were compiled together with the repertoire data. A later genetic analysis used genome-wide SNP genotypes for about three fifths of the roughly 700 donors, treating that subset as a discovery cohort. Every repertoire in the discovery cohort had been generated on one and the same sequencing platform. HLA typing covered class I and class II loci at four-digit resolution. Typing coverage varied by locus: roughly 629-630 donors for A, B, C, DRB1 and DQB1; approximately 500 for DQA1; about 590 for DPA1; roughly 470 for DPB1. Five DR-DQ haplotypes were treated as single units for association and clustering because of strong linkage in the cohort. On average, over 200,000 unique TCR beta nucleotide sequences were sequenced per donor among 398 genotyped donors of the cohort, with 15% to 20% of those sequences being non-productive. What the work shows at the level of the full study, not this receptor alone: The presence/absence analyses assumed that sequencing depth was roughly uniform across donors, and that assumption may not be true. A group of highly shared sequence variants was considered likely to be a technical artifact of the sequencing pipeline. The study listed 164 TCR beta chains as associated with cytomegalovirus. An earlier analysis of approximately 500 of the donors showed that most TCR beta V segments appeared in productive rearrangements either about 90% or about 30% of the time, which broadly matched IMGT annotations. A further reported finding was that TCR beta sequences accurately predicted the HLA-A and HLA-B alleles for most subjects in the first cohort. Several of the top co-occurrence clusters appeared to be linked to parvovirus B19, influenza, CMV and Epstein-Barr virus, according to a later analysis. In a later analysis, the rate of TCR association differed among HLA loci, with DRB1 alleles having the most associated TCRs and HLA-C alleles having the fewest. Specific HLA alleles were associated with 16,951 TCR beta sequences at a false discovery rate of 0.05 in a later analysis. In a later analysis, HLA-associated TCR beta chains were found to be more clonally expanded and to have lower generation probabilities than equally common non-associated chains. A later analysis found that most CMV-associated TCR beta chains appeared HLA-restricted, with HLA associations seemingly driven largely by CMV exposure. Some IMGT-functional V segments, including TRBV6-2 and TRBV6-3, could not be told apart with the 87-base-pair reads, so those segments were excluded. When HLA alleles, especially DR and DQ, strongly co-occurred, TCR associations were difficult to assign to individual alleles. Linkage disequilibrium might explain the correlated functional status among segregating V segments, but an unknown experimental factor could not be ruled out. Because HLA typing was missing for some donors at each locus, association tests included only the typed subset. An association between a missense DCLRE1C variant and V-gene and J-gene trimming of TCR beta chains was found in a later genetic analysis and replicated in an independent cohort. The earlier analysis of a few hundred of the donors excluded seventeen rarely observed V segments, including chromosome 9 orphons, because counts were too low. Across donors, most TCR sequences were observed very rarely, whereas some public TCRs were present in many individuals. In vitro tests confirmed that a few of the cytomegalovirus-associated TCR beta chains recognize cytomegalovirus antigens. The authors suggested that the approach could potentially be extended to other disease states and immunological phenotypes. The only immune exposure information available for the cohort was CMV serostatus. In both the original and validation cohorts, the classifier was reported to diagnose cytomegalovirus status with high specificity and sensitivity. A later genetic analysis reported fewer N-insertions in productive TCRs among donors in an Asian-associated ancestry cluster than the roughly 620-donor mean. Only TCR beta chains were sequenced in this cohort, and the absence of alpha or paired-chain data limited detectable features.

Looking up the germline V gene yields CDR1 SGDLS and CDR2 YYNGEE. Including the terminal cysteine and phenylalanine, the CDR3 comprises 17 residues. The entry retains the CDR3 DNA only, 51 bases that are in frame from base 1. Relative to germline, V is 1 base shorter and J is 8 bases shorter, with 22 bases between their ends. The clonotype originates from a middle-aged woman in good health and CMV-seronegative. Source material: PBMCs. The rearrangement joined TRBV9 to TRBJ2-1; the D segment could be TRBD1, given 6 matching bases. The CDR3 region has the sequence CASSVTRGGASRDEQFF. The nucleotide sequence is given as TGTGCCAGCAGCGTAACGAGAGGGGGAGCTTCTAGGGATGAGCAGTTCTTC. The variable domain in full, with residues beyond the CDR3 obtained from the reference TRBV9 and TRBJ2-1 genes, is DSGVTQTPKHLITATGQRVTLRCSPRSGDLSVYWYQQSLDQGLQFLIQYYNGEERAKGNILERFSAQQFPDLHSELNLSSLELGDSALYFCASSVTRGGASRDEQFFGPGTRLTVL.